Below are 25 T cell receptor beta chains sequenced from a single sample in a study of T cells after yellow fever vaccination. TCRdb recomputed calls from the 5' RACE reads with MiXCR, one row per CDR3 protein. The sample shows some 340,000 distinct CDR3 sequences, approximately 11% of them seen only once. Here the sequenced sample was CD4+ T cells sorted from PBMCs, taken 45 days after the yellow fever booster vaccination. Receptors were obtained from a man aged 18 to 30 who received the YFV17D yellow fever vaccine.

The V gene is TRBV24-1, the J gene TRBJ2-5, with D tentatively TRBD1 (7 bases). Between the trimmed V and J ends, which lost 1 base and 5 bases, there was a span of 16 bases. CDR1 and CDR2 (germline): KGHDR, SFDVKD. The CDR3 is 16 amino acids. CDR3 DNA sequence: TGTGCCACCAGTGATTTTCCGCAGGGGGGCGTGGAGACCCAGTACTTC. It is translated as CATSDFPQGGVETQYF.

The chain is built from TRBV7-3 and TRBJ2-2; 7 bases map to TRBD1. In germline, CDR1 is SGHTA, CDR2 FQGTGA. The CDR3 has 17 residues. J gave up 0 bases and V 5 bases, and 9 bases lay outside the gene matches. The CDR3 region is CASSTPTQGPNTGELFF. The CDR3 DNA reads as TGTGCCAGCAGCACCCCGACACAGGGGCCGAACACCGGGGAGCTGTTTTTT.

The chain recombines TRBV12-3 or TRBV12-4 with TRBJ2-1; D is possibly TRBD2 (7 bases). The V gene lost 8 bases and the J gene lost 3 bases, with 14 bases spanning the gap. The CDR3 contains 14 residues. CDR3 nucleotide sequence: TGTGCCAGCCGCGGGGGCATACTCTACAATGAGCAGTTCTTC. This sequence encodes CASRGGILYNEQFF.

This clonotype has at least ten counts. The rearrangement links TRBV28 to TRBJ2-1; 8 bases are a match to TRBD1. The germline V gene has CDR1 MDHEN and CDR2 SYDVKM. J gave up 5 bases and V 4 bases, and 7 bases lay outside the gene matches. The CDR3 is 15 residues long. The CDR3 nucleotides read TGTGCCAGCAGTTCATCCGGGACAGGAAACAATGAGCAGTTCTTC. Translating it yields CASSSSGTGNNEQFF.

The chain joins TRBV28 to TRBJ1-2, with D tentatively TRBD1 (5 bases). Trimming stripped 5 bases from V and 4 bases from J, with 11 bases between. The CDR3 totals 13 residues. Germline V gene data show CDR1 as MDHEN and CDR2 as SYDVKM. The CDR3 loop reads CASSPGGLYGYTF. The CDR3, as DNA: TGTGCCAGCAGTCCGGGGGGACTCTATGGCTACACCTTC.

This clonotype was picked up a small number of times. The chain recombines TRBV5-1 with TRBJ2-1; 7 nucleotides align to TRBD2. Germline lookup yields CDR1 SGHRS and CDR2 YFSETQ. V lost 4 bases and J lost 6; bases outside the gene matches: 10. The CDR3 is 15 residues long. This chain's CDR3 is CASSLVRGGSNEQFF. In nucleotides, the CDR3 is TGCGCCAGCAGCCTAGTCCGGGGAGGGTCCAATGAGCAGTTCTTC. Supplemented by reference TRBV5-1 and TRBJ2-1, the full variable domain reads KAGVTQTPRYLIKTRGQQVTLSCSPISGHRSVSWYQQTPGQGLQFLFEYFSETQRNKGNFPGRFSGRQFSNSRSEMNVSTLELGDSALYLCASSLVRGGSNEQFFGPGTRLTVL.

This clonotype was recorded a few times. The rearrangement joins TRBV7-2 to TRBJ1-2; 11 nucleotides match TRBD1. Germline V gene data show CDR1 as SGHTA and CDR2 as FQGNSA. CDR3 length: 16 amino acids. V shed 4 bases and J 4 bases; nucleotides not matched to a gene: 8. In DNA, the CDR3 is TGTGCCAGCAGCTCACAGGGCGGGACAGGGGGCTATGGCTACACCTTC. Its protein is CASSSQGGTGGYGYTF.

The V call is TRBV4-1, the J call TRBJ1-5, with D uncertain. Trimming removed 0 bases from V and 4 bases from J, with 7 bases in between. Looked up from germline, CDR1 is MGHRA and CDR2 is YSYEKL. The CDR3 spans 14 residues. CDR3: CASSQDGQNQPQHF. The CDR3 DNA reads as TGCGCCAGCAGCCAAGATGGGCAGAATCAGCCCCAGCATTTT.

The gene calls are TRBV5-4 and TRBJ1-5; the D gene is possibly TRBD1 (6 bases). CDR3 length equals 15 residues. V lost 2 bases, J lost 2 bases, and 11 bases lay in between. Per germline, CDR1 SGHNT and CDR2 YYREEE (reference sequence). The CDR3 bases are TGTGCCAGCAGCTTCGGGGGACAAGGCAATCAGCCCCAGCATTTT. Amino acids: CASSFGGQGNQPQHF.

This chain links TRBV20-1 with TRBJ1-1; D remains ambiguous. The germline gives CDR1 DFQATT, CDR2 SNEGSKA (reference sequence). V shed 6 bases and J shed 6 bases, with 17 bases lying between them. The CDR3 is 13 residues long. This CDR3 reads CSAHRVAGAEAFF. The CDR3 DNA follows: TGCAGTGCACACCGGGTGGCGGGCGCTGAAGCTTTCTTT.

This clonotype was counted only a few times. The genes are TRBV7-3 and TRBJ2-3; D might be TRBD2 (5 bases). The germline CDR1 and CDR2 sequences are SGHTA and FQGTGA. CDR3 length equals 13 residues. V dropped 5 bases and J dropped 5 bases, with 11 bases sitting between them. CDR3 residues: CASSRGSKDTQYF. Here the CDR3 DNA reads TGTGCCAGCAGCCGGGGTTCTAAAGATACGCAGTATTTT. Based on the CDR3 plus reference TRBV7-3 and TRBJ2-3, the full variable domain is GAGVSQTPSNKVTEKGKYVELRCDPISGHTALYWYRQSLGQGPEFLIYFQGTGAADDSGLPNDRFFAVRPEGSVSTLKIQRTERGDSAVYLCASSRGSKDTQYFGPGTRLTVL.

The chain is built from TRBV7-2 and TRBJ2-5; D remains ambiguous. V was shortened by 5 bases and J by 9 bases, with 10 bases between the two germline ends. CDR3 length: 11 amino acids. Germline V CDR1 and CDR2: SGHTA, FQGNSA. CDR3 loop: CASSITVPQYF. The CDR3 bases are TGTGCCAGCAGCATTACGGTTCCCCAGTACTTC.

This clonotype was observed many times. The chain couples TRBV6-5 to TRBJ2-2; D is uncertain. CDR1 MNHEY and CDR2 SVGAGI come from the germline V gene. CDR3 length: 14 amino acids. V was cut by 4 bases and J by 3 bases, with 9 bases left in between. This CDR3 reads CASSSLEYTGELFF. CDR3 sequence (DNA): TGTGCCAGCAGTTCTTTAGAGTACACCGGGGAGCTGTTTTTT.

This clonotype was detected many times. The gene calls are TRBV5-6 and TRBJ2-7; 10 nucleotides line up with TRBD1. Germline CDR1 is SGHDT and CDR2 is YYEEEE. The CDR3 is 14 amino acids. V shed 8 bases, J shed 6 bases, and the junction held 11 bases outside the gene matches. Here the CDR3 DNA reads TGTGCCAGTGATCGGGACAGGGGTTTGCGCGAGCAGTACTTC. The encoded protein is CASDRDRGLREQYF.

This chain links TRBV4-1 with TRBJ2-4; D is perhaps TRBD1 (5 bases). The V end was cut by 4 bases, the J end by 1 base, with 14 bases between. Germline CDR1 and CDR2: MGHRA and YSYEKL. The CDR3 contains 16 residues. DNA for the CDR3: TGCGCCAGCAGCCGTAGACAGAACACCGCCAAAAACATTCAGTACTTC. The encoded protein is CASSRRQNTAKNIQYF.

Ten or more counts support this clonotype. The chain couples TRBV4-3 to TRBJ2-3; D gene ambiguous. CDR1 is LGHNA, CDR2 YSLEER, per germline. The CDR3 has 16 amino acids. The ends were cut back, 2 bases at V and 0 bases at J, with 12 bases in the middle. Here the CDR3 DNA reads TGCGCCAGCAGCCAAACCGGATGGTCTAGCACAGATACGCAGTATTTT. Its protein is CASSQTGWSSTDTQYF.

V is TRBV3-1 and J is TRBJ1-1, with TRBD1 matching over 8 bases. J lost 3 bases, V lost 3 bases, and 0 bases had no gene match. Germline loops: CDR1 LGHDT, CDR2 YNNKEL (reference sequence). CDR3 length: 13 residues. CDR3 bases: TGTGCCAGCAGCCAGACAGGGGACACTGAAGCTTTCTTT. Residues: CASSQTGDTEAFF.

V is TRBV5-4 and J is TRBJ2-7; TRBD1 agrees at 7 bases. The CDR3 consists of 14 residues. Germline V gives CDR1 SGHNT, CDR2 YYREEE (reference sequence). V shed 3 bases, J shed 2 bases, and the junction held 5 bases outside the gene matches. This CDR3 reads CASSSGGQPYEQYV. CDR3 sequence (DNA): TGTGCCAGCAGCTCTGGGGGACAGCCCTACGAGCAGTACGTC.

This clonotype was recorded a few times. The chain recombines TRBV3-1 with TRBJ1-3; possibly TRBD1 for D (6 bases). V was clipped by 5 bases and J by 1 base, with 12 bases between them. In germline, CDR1 is LGHDT, CDR2 YNNKEL (reference sequence). This CDR3 contains 15 residues. This CDR3 reads CASSWMTGSGNTIYF. In DNA, the CDR3 is TGTGCCAGCAGCTGGATGACAGGATCTGGAAACACCATATATTTT.

This clonotype was seen only a few times. V and J are TRBV5-1 and TRBJ1-2, with D unresolved. The CDR3 loop spans 16 amino acids. V was pared by 4 bases and J by 0 bases, with 16 bases between. Germline CDR1 is SGHRS and CDR2 is YFSETQ. This CDR3 is CASSPQPGEANYGYTF. CDR3 DNA sequence: TGCGCCAGCAGCCCCCAGCCCGGGGAGGCTAACTATGGCTACACCTTC.

This clonotype came up a few times. This chain uses TRBV15 with TRBJ2-3; possible D gene TRBD2, 6 bases. CDR1 and CDR2 (germline): LNHNV, YYDKDF (reference sequence). The length of the CDR3 is 15 residues. V lost 6 bases, J lost 1 base, and 14 bases lay in between. The CDR3: CATSPGLLRTDTQYF. The DNA of the CDR3 is TGTGCCACCAGTCCGGGACTTCTTCGCACAGATACGCAGTATTTT. The entire variable domain, with the rest obtained from reference TRBV15 and TRBJ2-3, is as follows: DAMVIQNPRYQVTQFGKPVTLSCSQTLNHNVMYWYQQKSSQAPKLLFHYYDKDFNNEADTPDNFQSRRPNTSFCFLDIRSPGLGDTAMYLCATSPGLLRTDTQYFGPGTRLTVL.

This clonotype was seen a handful of times. The chain couples TRBV5-5 to TRBJ2-7, with TRBD1 matching 8 bases. CDR1 and CDR2 from the germline V gene are SGHKS and YYEKEE (reference sequence). The V and J ends lost 0 bases and 0 bases, in that order; junction bases with no gene match: 5. The CDR3 is 16 amino acids. The CDR3 DNA reads as TGTGCCAGCAGCTTGGATAACAGGGGGGACTCCTACGAGCAGTACGTC. Its protein product is CASSLDNRGDSYEQYV.

This clonotype was found many times. This chain links TRBV5-1 with TRBJ1-6; the D gene is possibly TRBD1 (6 bases). Germline V CDR1 and CDR2: SGHRS, YFSETQ. Deletions cut 0 bases from V and 9 bases from J, with 13 bases between. CDR3 length equals 15 residues. In DNA, the CDR3 is TGCGCCAGCAGCTTGGAGGGAGGGGGAGTTTCACCCCTCCACTTT. It is translated as CASSLEGGGVSPLHF.

This clonotype was seen at least ten times. The rearrangement joins TRBV12-3 or TRBV12-4 to TRBJ2-1; no clear D. V was pared by 6 bases and J by 12 bases, with 24 bases between. This CDR3 has 15 amino acids. CDR3 coding DNA: TGTGCCAGCAGCCGCCACGGTGTGGGCCGTCTCGGGCAGTTCTTC. It encodes CASSRHGVGRLGQFF.

This clonotype was counted between two and nine times. V usage is TRBV4-2 and J usage is TRBJ2-3; the match to TRBD1 covers 7 bases. J was trimmed by 4 bases and V by 4 bases; bases with no gene match: 2. Germline V lookup: CDR1 LGHNA, CDR2 YNFKEQ. The CDR3 has 13 residues. The CDR3 sequence is CASSPGQADTQYF. CDR3 bases: TGTGCCAGCAGCCCCGGACAGGCAGATACGCAGTATTTT.